The entry below gives a single T cell receptor (beta chain) sequence along with its context. The antigen remains unidentified. The entry originates in a study of cytomegalovirus exposure and HLA in healthy donors. The PCR was carried out with 60 Vbeta primers and 13 Jbeta primers. In the study's own analysis: Approximately 10 million shared chains were among tens of millions of unique TCR beta chains counted in a later analysis. Some clones are missing from TCRdb's copy, which holds only in-frame ones; the method was immunoSEQ multiplex PCR. The D gene and trimming were derived from the DNA, and the V and J assignments and clone size from that table. The specimen's table records 60,000 to 80,000 clones. The CDR3 contains 16 residues. V trimming: 7 bases; J trimming: 4 bases; junction bases outside the gene matches: 15. Germline-derived CDR1 and CDR2 are MDHEN and SYDVKM. Broader study findings: The study dropped some indistinguishable V segments, TRBV6-2 and TRBV6-3 among them. Most sequenced TCRs were rare (though some public TCRs occurred in many donors).

The V call is TRBV28, the J call TRBJ2-7; 8 bases agree with TRBD2. The source of this sequence is a man aged 40-55 years in good health and CMV-seronegative. Specimen: PBMCs. CDR3 bases: TGTGCCAGCACCCCCCTTACGGGCGGGAGGTATTACGAGCAGTACTTC. Translating it yields CASTPLTGGRYYEQYF.